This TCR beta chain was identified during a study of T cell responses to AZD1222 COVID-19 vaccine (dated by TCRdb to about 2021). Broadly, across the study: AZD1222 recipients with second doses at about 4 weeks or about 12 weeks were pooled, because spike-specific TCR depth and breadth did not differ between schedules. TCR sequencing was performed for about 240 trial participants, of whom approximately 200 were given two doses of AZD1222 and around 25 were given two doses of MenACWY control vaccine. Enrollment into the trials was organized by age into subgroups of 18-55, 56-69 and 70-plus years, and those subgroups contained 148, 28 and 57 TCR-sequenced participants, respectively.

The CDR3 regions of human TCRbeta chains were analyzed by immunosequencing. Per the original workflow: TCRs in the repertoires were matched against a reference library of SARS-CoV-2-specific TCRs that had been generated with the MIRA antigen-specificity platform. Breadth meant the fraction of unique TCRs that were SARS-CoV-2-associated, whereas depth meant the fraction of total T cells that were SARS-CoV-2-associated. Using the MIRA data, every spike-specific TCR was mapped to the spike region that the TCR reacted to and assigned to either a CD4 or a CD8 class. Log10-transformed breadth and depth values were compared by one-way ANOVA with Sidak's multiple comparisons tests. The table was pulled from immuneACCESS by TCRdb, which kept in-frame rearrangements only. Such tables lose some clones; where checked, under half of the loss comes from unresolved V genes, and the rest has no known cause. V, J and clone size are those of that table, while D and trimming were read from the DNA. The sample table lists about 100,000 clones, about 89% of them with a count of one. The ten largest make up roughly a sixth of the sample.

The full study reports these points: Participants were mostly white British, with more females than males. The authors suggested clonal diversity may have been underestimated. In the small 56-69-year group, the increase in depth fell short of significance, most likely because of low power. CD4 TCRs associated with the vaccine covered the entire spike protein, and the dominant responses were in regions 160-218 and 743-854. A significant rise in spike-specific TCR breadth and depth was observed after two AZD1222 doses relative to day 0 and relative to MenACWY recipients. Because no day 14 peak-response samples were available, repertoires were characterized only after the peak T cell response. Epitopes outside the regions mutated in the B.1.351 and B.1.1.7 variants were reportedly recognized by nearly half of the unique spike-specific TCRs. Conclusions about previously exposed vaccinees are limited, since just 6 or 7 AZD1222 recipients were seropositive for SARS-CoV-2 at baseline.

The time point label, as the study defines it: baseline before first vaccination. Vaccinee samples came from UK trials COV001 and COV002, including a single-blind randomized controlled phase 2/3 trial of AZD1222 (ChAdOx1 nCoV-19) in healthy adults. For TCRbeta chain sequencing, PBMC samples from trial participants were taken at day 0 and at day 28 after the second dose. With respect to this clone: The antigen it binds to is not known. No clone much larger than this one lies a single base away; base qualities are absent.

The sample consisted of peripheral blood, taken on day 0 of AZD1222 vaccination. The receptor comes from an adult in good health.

In nucleotides, the sequence is TGTGCCAGCAGCTATATGATAGGGCAAGAGACCCAGTACTTC. This encodes CASSYMIGQETQYF. The chain links TRBV7-2 with TRBJ2-5; the D gene identity is not certain. V loses 4 bases, J loses 2 bases, and the germline ends lie 11 bases apart. The CDR3 numbers 14 residues from cysteine through phenylalanine. Only the CDR3 DNA is retained, 42 bases long and in frame from the first base. For CDR1 and CDR2, the germline V gene lists SGHTA and FQGNSA.